These 26 T cell receptor beta chains were all obtained from the same sample, sequenced in a study of blood T cell repertoires in COVID-19. The repertoire was sequenced with immunoSEQ multiplex PCR; TCRdb's copy has only in-frame clones and lacks some. The sample records tens of thousands of clones, 80% being singletons. The sequencing input was peripheral blood. The receptor source for this set is a human donor in a cohort sampled during active COVID-19.

V gene TRBV12-3 or TRBV12-4 combines with J gene TRBJ1-5; a possible D gene is TRBD1 (5 bases). The V and J ends lost 3 bases and 12 bases respectively, with 15 bases between them. The CDR3 has 13 residues. The CDR3 region has the DNA TGTGCCAGCAGTTTGTCGGGTGGAAGGGGCCAGCATTTT. This gives the protein CASSLSGGRGQHF.

The chain recombines TRBV30 with TRBJ2-1, with 8 bases that match TRBD2. CDR1 and CDR2 (germline): GTSNPN, SVGIG (reference sequence). The length of the CDR3 is 15 residues. V lost 0 bases and J lost 5; bases outside the gene matches: 6. CDR3 residues: CAWSVWTSSNNEQFF. DNA of the CDR3: TGTGCCTGGAGTGTTTGGACTAGCAGCAACAATGAGCAGTTCTTC. The entire variable domain, with the rest obtained from reference TRBV30 and TRBJ2-1, is as follows: SQTIHQWPATLVQPVGSPLSLECTVEGTSNPNLYWYRQAAGRGLQLLFYSVGIGQISSEVPQNLSASRPQDRQFILSSKKLLLSDSGFYLCAWSVWTSSNNEQFFGPGTRLTVL.

This rearrangement joins TRBV24-1 to TRBJ2-2, with D possibly matching TRBD2 (6 bases). V was pared by 6 bases and J by 6 bases, with 16 bases between. Germline V lookup: CDR1 KGHDR, CDR2 SFDVKD. This CDR3 has 15 residues. The CDR3: CATSKTGGIAGELFF. The CDR3 bases are TGTGCCACCAGTAAAACCGGGGGAATTGCCGGGGAGCTGTTTTTT.

The chain is built from TRBV12-3 or TRBV12-4 and TRBJ1-2; 8 nucleotides agree with TRBD1. V was pared by 6 bases and J by 5 bases, with 5 bases of the junction left unmatched. CDR3 length equals 13 residues. This CDR3 is CASSGQGRYGYTF. The CDR3 DNA is TGTGCCAGCAGCGGACAGGGTCGGTATGGCTACACCTTC.

The chain combines TRBV18 with TRBJ2-5; tentative D call: TRBD2 (6 bases). V was cut by 0 bases and J by 2 bases, with 10 bases left in between. Germline CDR1 is KGHSH and CDR2 is LQKENI. CDR3 length equals 15 residues. The CDR3, as DNA: TGTGCCAGCTCACCACCCGGGGGACTGCAAGAGACCCAGTACTTC. Residues: CASSPPGGLQETQYF.

The CDR3 loop reads CASSLLANQPQHF. CDR3 nucleotide sequence: TGTGCCAGCAGTTTATTGGCCAATCAGCCCCAGCATTTT. V and J are TRBV27 and TRBJ1-5; unclear D gene. Germline CDR1 reads MNHEY; CDR2 reads SMNVEV (reference sequence). V lost 1 base, J lost 3 bases, and 4 bases lay in between. This CDR3 is built from 13 residues.

The chain uses TRBV11-2 and TRBJ2-3; D is perhaps TRBD2 (7 bases). Trimming took 5 bases from V and 1 from J, leaving 19 bases between them. CDR1 and CDR2 (germline): SGHAT, FQNNGV. The CDR3 is made up of 17 amino acids. The CDR3 nucleotides are TGTGCCAGCAGCGCCCGTCGAACAGGGAGGGGCACAGATACGCAGTATTTT. This translates into CASSARRTGRGTDTQYF.

DNA of the CDR3: TGTGCCACCAGTGAGAGGGGACAGGGCTATGGCTACACCTTC. Protein sequence: CATSERGQGYGYTF. J is TRBJ1-2 and V is TRBV24-1; TRBD1 matches 9 bases. The CDR3 totals 14 residues. J gave up 4 bases and V 4 bases, and 3 bases lay outside the gene matches. Germline CDR1 reads KGHDR; CDR2 reads SFDVKD.

The table lists this clone with a count of one. This chain connects TRBV6-2 or TRBV6-3 to TRBJ2-6; D is unclear. CDR3 length: 15 residues. Germline V CDR1 and CDR2: MNHEY, SVGEGT. Trimming removed 0 bases at V and 3 bases at J, with 6 bases between. The chain's CDR3 is CASSYSSVGANVLTF. Here the CDR3 DNA reads TGTGCCAGCAGTTACTCGTCAGTTGGGGCCAACGTCCTGACTTTC.

The CDR3 is CASTTGGSPLHF. DNA of the CDR3: TGTGCCAGCACGACAGGGGGTTCACCCCTCCACTTT. V is TRBV28 and J is TRBJ1-6, with 9 bases identical to TRBD1. With V trimmed by 7 bases and J by 9 bases, 1 base remained unmatched. CDR3 length: 12 residues. The germline CDR1 and CDR2 sequences are MDHEN and SYDVKM.

V usage is TRBV6-5 and J usage is TRBJ2-1; D may be TRBD1 (5 bases). Germline V gene lookup returns CDR1 MNHEY and CDR2 SVGAGI. CDR3 size: 14 residues. The V and J ends lost 2 bases and 6 bases respectively, with 11 bases between them. The CDR3 DNA sequence: TGTGCCAGCAGTTACGATGGGGCCGCCAATGAGCAGTTCTTC. This translates into CASSYDGAANEQFF.

The chain uses TRBV2 and TRBJ2-7; TRBD1 might be the D (6 bases). The CDR3 contains 15 residues. Deletions cut 3 bases from V and 2 bases from J, with 14 bases between. Germline values: CDR1 SNHLY, CDR2 FYNNEI. The CDR3 DNA sequence: TGTGCCAGCAGTGATCCCAGGGACATCACCTACGAGCAGTACGTC. Translated: CASSDPRDITYEQYV.

This clone has a single count. The chain carries TRBV18 and TRBJ1-4; 10 nucleotides align to TRBD1. CDR1 is KGHSH, CDR2 LQKENI, per germline. J gave up 0 bases and V 3 bases, and 10 bases lay outside the gene matches. The CDR3 is 19 residues long. The CDR3 reads CASSPLLGDRGSTNEKLFF. DNA for the CDR3: TGTGCCAGCTCACCCCTTCTAGGGGACAGGGGATCAACTAATGAAAAACTGTTTTTT.

The rearrangement uses TRBV6-5 and TRBJ1-2; weak D call: TRBD1 (6 bases). The CDR3 runs to 16 residues. Trimming pared 2 bases from V and 4 bases from J, leaving 17 bases between. Looked up from germline, CDR1 is MNHEY and CDR2 is SVGAGI. The CDR3 DNA reads as TGTGCCAGCAGTTACAGCCTCGGACAGATTTCCTATGGCTACACCTTC. Encoded protein: CASSYSLGQISYGYTF.

The rearrangement links TRBV28 to TRBJ2-1; 7 bases map to TRBD2. Losses at the gene ends were 4 bases for V and 7 bases for J; bases not matched to a gene: 10. This CDR3 has 15 amino acids. From germline, CDR1 is MDHEN and CDR2 SYDVKM. In DNA, the CDR3 is TGTGCCAGCAGTTCCCTAGCGGAGGGTGGGAATGAGCAGTTCTTC. Amino acids: CASSSLAEGGNEQFF.

The V gene is TRBV7-8, the J gene TRBJ1-2; no clear D. Germline V gene lookup returns CDR1 SGHVS and CDR2 FQNEAQ. Between the trimmed V and J ends, which lost 4 bases and 2 bases, there was a span of 14 bases. The CDR3 length is 15 residues. The CDR3 loop reads CASSSLPGENYGYTF. The CDR3, as DNA: TGTGCCAGCAGCTCACTACCCGGCGAGAACTATGGCTACACCTTC.

This clone has a single count. The chain combines TRBV19 with TRBJ2-4; weak D call: TRBD1 (5 bases). Germline V CDR1 and CDR2: LNHDA, SQIVND (reference sequence). V was pared by 5 bases and J by 1 base, with 18 bases between. This CDR3 is 17 amino acids long. As DNA, the CDR3 is TGTGCCAGTAGTGGGTACCAGGGCCGCTCCGCCAAAAACATTCAGTACTTC. This sequence encodes CASSGYQGRSAKNIQYF.

V and J are TRBV2 and TRBJ2-3; 10 bases are a match to TRBD2. The CDR3 runs 16 residues. Germline trimming cut 8 bases from V and 8 bases from J; bases unmatched to any gene: 16. Per germline, CDR1 SNHLY and CDR2 FYNNEI. The CDR3 protein is CASHRGDSGGFGTQYF. Written as DNA, the CDR3 is TGTGCCAGCCATCGAGGAGATAGCGGGGGGTTCGGTACGCAGTATTTT.

The chain has TRBV2 and TRBJ2-5, with D tentatively TRBD2 (6 bases). This CDR3 comprises 13 residues. The V and J ends lost 11 bases and 1 base respectively, with 14 bases between them. Germline V lookup: CDR1 SNHLY, CDR2 FYNNEI. CDR3 protein: CAGKRGSQETQYF. The CDR3 DNA sequence: TGTGCCGGCAAACGGGGGAGCCAAGAGACCCAGTACTTC.

The chain combines TRBV11-3 with TRBJ2-5; TRBD1 agrees at 7 bases. V lost 5 bases, J lost 5 bases, and 11 bases stayed unmatched. This CDR3 is 15 amino acids long. CDR1 is SGHNT and CDR2 is YENEEA in the germline V gene. This CDR3 reads CASSPIWTGVETQYF. In DNA form, the CDR3 reads TGTGCCAGCAGCCCCATTTGGACAGGAGTTGAGACCCAGTACTTC.

By share of the sample, this clone is medium-sized (0.01 to 0.1%). The chain employs TRBV7-6 and TRBJ1-1; D remains unclear. With 5 bases removed from V and 4 bases from J, the gap between germline ends came to 17 bases. This CDR3 spans 15 amino acids. The germline V gene encodes CDR1 SGHVS and CDR2 FNYEAQ. For the CDR3, the DNA is TGTGCCAGCAGCCCCCAGGCAGTACTTGCCACTGAAGCTTTCTTT. Encoded protein: CASSPQAVLATEAFF.

This chain uses TRBV11-3 with TRBJ1-1, with 7 bases that match TRBD1. CDR1 SGHNT and CDR2 YENEEA come from the germline V gene. J lost 0 bases, V lost 4 bases, and 5 bases had no gene match. CDR3 length equals 15 residues. The CDR3 protein is CASSSRQGLNTEAFF. The CDR3 DNA sequence: TGTGCCAGCAGCTCGAGACAGGGTCTGAACACTGAAGCTTTCTTT.

This chain joins TRBV27 and TRBJ2-2; 9 nucleotides align to TRBD1. This CDR3 is 14 amino acids long. V lost 5 bases, J lost 4 bases, and 2 bases stayed unmatched. From germline, CDR1 is MNHEY and CDR2 SMNVEV (reference sequence). In DNA form, the CDR3 reads TGTGCCAGCAGTCGGGACAGGGTCACCGGGGAGCTGTTTTTT. Residues: CASSRDRVTGELFF.

CDR3 DNA: TGCGCCAGCAGCCAATCCCCCCTCAGGGTTTACTATGGCTACACCTTC. Amino acid sequence: CASSQSPLRVYYGYTF. The chain joins TRBV4-1 to TRBJ1-2; possibly TRBD1 for D (5 bases). Germline V CDR1 and CDR2: MGHRA, YSYEKL. Trimming shortened V by 2 bases and J by 3 bases, and 16 bases separated the two germline ends. CDR3 length equals 16 residues.

The chain is built from TRBV7-9 and TRBJ2-6, with D unresolved. Looked up from germline, CDR1 is SEHNR and CDR2 is FQNEAQ (reference sequence). The CDR3 extends over 15 amino acids. Trimming removed 1 base at V and 0 bases at J, with 4 bases between. The CDR3 sequence: CASSLGSSGANVLTF. CDR3 bases: TGTGCCAGCAGCTTAGGGAGCTCTGGGGCCAACGTCCTGACTTTC.

V gene TRBV3-1 (or the pseudogene TRBV3-2) combines with J gene TRBJ2-6; D unresolved. This CDR3 comprises 17 residues. CDR1 and CDR2 from the germline V gene are LGHDT and YNNKEL (reference sequence). V was clipped by 0 bases and J by 0 bases, with 9 bases between them. The CDR3 sequence is CASSQENSYSGANVLTF. The DNA for the CDR3 is TGTGCCAGCAGCCAAGAGAACAGTTACTCTGGGGCCAACGTCCTGACTTTC.